These T cell receptor beta chains were read from a single sample in a study of cytomegalovirus exposure and HLA in healthy donors. TCRdb keeps only in-frame clones here, not all; method: immunoSEQ multiplex PCR. The table shows 180,000 or so clones, with roughly 87% occurring only once. The specimen sequenced was PBMCs. The receptors here all came from a man between 35 and 55 years old in good health and CMV-seronegative. Both conserved end residues are part of each CDR3. D genes are given only for firm matches. The listing skips clone size in some rows; elsewhere it reads once, few, many or a size class.

TRBJ2-3	-	-	TRBV7-6	14	TGTGCCAGCAAGTGGACTGCTAGCACAGATACGCAGTATTTT	CASKWTASTDTQYF
TRBJ1-1	-	-	TRBV7-2	12	TGTGCCAGCAGCTTATCCAGGGCTGAAGCTTTCTTT	CASSLSRAEAFF
TRBJ1-6	-	-	TRBV25-1	15	TGTGCCAGCAGTGATGGTTATTTTCTATCTTCACCCCTCCACTTT	CASSDGYFLSSPLHF
TRBJ2-7	TRBD1	-	TRBV6-5	14	TGTGCCAGCAGGATAGCCGGGACAGCCTACGAGCAGTACTTC	CASRIAGTAYEQYF
TRBJ2-5	TRBD2	-	TRBV18	15	TGTGCCAGCTCACCTGGGCTAGCGGGATCAGAGACCCAGTACTTC	CASSPGLAGSETQYF
TRBJ2-1	-	-	TRBV7-2	16	TGTGCCAGCAGCCTAGGTGGCGGGAAACCCTACAATGAGCAGTTCTTC	CASSLGGGKPYNEQFF
TRBJ2-1	TRBD2	-	TRBV10-3	17	TGTGCCATCAGTGATCGATATGGGCTAGCGGACCACAATGAGCAGTTCTTC	CAISDRYGLADHNEQFF
TRBJ2-3	TRBD2	-	TRBV10-1	15	TGCGCCAGCTCCAATAGCGGGGGGAGCACAGATACGCAGTATTTT	CASSNSGGSTDTQYF
TRBJ1-4	TRBD1	once	TRBV7-2	14	TGTGCCAGCAGCCCTCGGGACAGGGAGGAAAAACTGTTTTTT	CASSPRDREEKLFF
TRBJ1-1	-	-	TRBV7-8	15	TGTGCCAGCAGCTCATACAGGGTAGGTGGCACTGAAGCTTTCTTT	CASSSYRVGGTEAFF
TRBJ2-1	-	-	TRBV6-6	14	TGTGCCAGCCTTACAGGAGGGGTAGGCAATGAGCAGTTCTTC	CASLTGGVGNEQFF
TRBJ2-7	-	-	TRBV29-1	11	TGCAGCGTTGAAGAGCGGGCCGAGCAGTACTTC	CSVEERAEQYF
TRBJ1-2	-	-	TRBV6-1	12	TGTGCCAGCAGTGACAGGGGCGTTGGCTACACCTTC	CASSDRGVGYTF
TRBJ2-5	TRBD1	-	TRBV5-5	16	TGTGCCAGCAGCTTCACGGGACAGTCCATCCAAGAGACCCAGTACTTC	CASSFTGQSIQETQYF
TRBJ2-2	TRBD2	-	TRBV7-3	18	TGTGCCAGCAGCTTTGGGACTAGCGGCCGTCTGGACACCGGGGAGCTGTTTTTT	CASSFGTSGRLDTGELFF
TRBJ1-5	TRBD1	-	TRBV19	19	TGTGCCACCATAGGGTGGGACAGGGGACAAACCAGGATAGGTCAGCCCCAGCATTTT	CATIGWDRGQTRIGQPQHF
TRBJ2-7	TRBD1	-	TRBV29-1	18	TGCAGCGTCAGGGGCCTGGTTCGGGACAGGGCGGTCTCCTACGAGCAGTACTTC	CSVRGLVRDRAVSYEQYF
TRBJ2-3	-	-	TRBV28	14	TGTGCCAGCAGTTTCGGCGGGGCCACAGATACGCAGTATTTT	CASSFGGATDTQYF
TRBJ2-7	-	-	TRBV5-4	14	TGTGCCAGCAGCCGGGACATAAGCTCCTACGAGCAGTACTTC	CASSRDISSYEQYF
TRBJ1-1	-	-	TRBV30	13	TGTGCCTGGACATTTAATTTCGGGACTGAAGCTTTCTTT	CAWTFNFGTEAFF
TRBJ1-2	-	-	TRBV27	14	TGTGCCAGCAGTCGACAGTCGACTAACTATGGCTACACCTTC	CASSRQSTNYGYTF
TRBJ1-1	-	-	TRBV13	14	TGTGCCAGCAGCTTCAGACTCATGAACACTGAAGCTTTCTTT	CASSFRLMNTEAFF
TRBJ1-5	-	-	TRBV19	18	TGTGCCAGTAGTTTCCAGGTCCTCCGGGCGGGGAGCAATCAGCCCCAGCATTTT	CASSFQVLRAGSNQPQHF
TRBJ1-1	-	-	TRBV2	14	TGTGCCAGCAGTGAATTGCGAGGGAGCACTGAAGCTTTCTTT	CASSELRGSTEAFF
TRBJ2-7	-	-	TRBV6-6	15	TGTGCCAGCACCGACCCTTTGGGCAACAGCTACGAGCAGTACTTC	CASTDPLGNSYEQYF
TRBJ1-4	TRBD1	-	TRBV7-9	17	TGTGCCAGCAGCCCAAACCCAGTCGACAGGGGGCGTGAAAAACTGTTTTTT	CASSPNPVDRGREKLFF
TRBJ1-1	-	-	TRBV9	17	TGTGCCAGCAGCGCCCTTCGTGGGGGACAAGGAAAAACTGAAGCTTTCTTT	CASSALRGGQGKTEAFF
TRBJ1-5	TRBD1	-	TRBV27	15	TGTGCCAGCCAGTCAGGGGGCCTTGGCAATCAGCCCCAGCATTTT	CASQSGGLGNQPQHF
TRBJ2-3	TRBD1	few	TRBV15	11	TGTGCCACGGGGACAGATGATACGCAGTATTTT	CATGTDDTQYF
TRBJ2-5	-	-	TRBV11-2	15	TGTGCCAGCAGCTCCGGACCTGGAGGGCGAGAGACCCAGTACTTC	CASSSGPGGRETQYF
TRBJ1-5	-	-	TRBV9	13	TGTGCCAGCAGCGAGCAGGGGTATCAGCCCCAGCATTTT	CASSEQGYQPQHF
TRBJ1-5	-	once	TRBV19	15	TGTGCCACCGTTCGGGGAGATTATAGCAATCAGCCCCAGCATTTT	CATVRGDYSNQPQHF
TRBJ2-3	TRBD2	-	TRBV7-6	17	TGTGCCAGCAGCTTTAACCTAGCGGGGGCTTCGGGAGATACGCAGTATTTT	CASSFNLAGASGDTQYF
TRBJ2-2	TRBD1	-	TRBV5-1	15	TGCGCCAGCAGCTCGGGCCAGGGGGCGACCGGGGAGCTGTTTTTT	CASSSGQGATGELFF
TRBJ2-3	TRBD2	-	TRBV27	17	TGTGCCAGCAGTCCCCGGACTAGCGGGACAGGCCCAGATACGCAGTATTTT	CASSPRTSGTGPDTQYF
TRBJ2-7	-	-	TRBV21-1	12	TGTGCCAGCAGCAAAAAGGCGGGGGGCCGGTACTTC	CASSKKAGGRYF
TRBJ2-2	TRBD2	-	TRBV9	18	TGTGCCAGCAGCGTCCCCCGTAGGACTAGCGGGAACACCGGGGAGCTGTTTTTT	CASSVPRRTSGNTGELFF
TRBJ2-7	TRBD2	-	TRBV5-1	17	TGCGCCAGCAGCCCCAGACTAGCGGGAGGATACTCCTACGAGCAGTACTTC	CASSPRLAGGYSYEQYF
TRBJ1-6	TRBD1	-	TRBV2	15	TGTGCCAGCAGTGAGGGCAGGGGGCTTAATTCACCCCTCCACTTT	CASSEGRGLNSPLHF
TRBJ1-5	-	-	TRBV28	15	TGTGCCAGCAGTCCCTACTCCCGTAGCAATCAGCCCCAGCATTTT	CASSPYSRSNQPQHF
TRBJ1-5	-	-	TRBV30	14	TGTGCCTGGAGTGTAGGAAGCGGCAATCAGCCCCAGCATTTT	CAWSVGSGNQPQHF
TRBJ2-1	TRBD2	-	TRBV27	16	TGTGCCAGCAGTTCCCTAGCGGGAGGGCTCTACAATGAGCAGTTCTTC	CASSSLAGGLYNEQFF